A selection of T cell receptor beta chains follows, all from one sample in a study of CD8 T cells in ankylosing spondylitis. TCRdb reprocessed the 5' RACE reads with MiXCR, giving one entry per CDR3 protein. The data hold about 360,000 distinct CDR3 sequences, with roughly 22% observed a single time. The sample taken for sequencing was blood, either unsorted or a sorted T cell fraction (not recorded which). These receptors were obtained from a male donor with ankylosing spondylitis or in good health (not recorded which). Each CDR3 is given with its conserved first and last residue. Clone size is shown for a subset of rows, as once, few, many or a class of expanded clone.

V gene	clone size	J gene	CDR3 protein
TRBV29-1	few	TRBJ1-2	CSVEDPANYGYTF
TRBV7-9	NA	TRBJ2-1	CASSLVEWGNEQFF
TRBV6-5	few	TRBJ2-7	CASSYDSLEQYF
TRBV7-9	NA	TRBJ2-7	CATGTGNSYEQYF
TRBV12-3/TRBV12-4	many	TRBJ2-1	CASSLGDAGQFF
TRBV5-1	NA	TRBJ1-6	CASSLEGYDSPLHF
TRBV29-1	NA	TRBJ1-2	CSAPGQGLGYTF
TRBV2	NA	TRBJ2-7	CAGSGQGASEQYF
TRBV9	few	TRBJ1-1	CASSSTGLSTEAFF
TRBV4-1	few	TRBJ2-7	CASSQNTGTSYEQYF
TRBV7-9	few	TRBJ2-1	CASSTDRDYNEQFF
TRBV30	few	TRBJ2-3	CAWSMVGEADTQYF
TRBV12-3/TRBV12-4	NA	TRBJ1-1	CASSLREEGTEAFF
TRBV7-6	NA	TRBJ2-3	CASSGSTPDTQYF
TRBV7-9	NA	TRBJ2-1	CASSFRPDTTSNEQFF
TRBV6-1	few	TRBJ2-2	CASSITGGRTGELFF
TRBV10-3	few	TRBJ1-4	CAISEGTGVDEKLFF
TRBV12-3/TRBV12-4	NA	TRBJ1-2	CASTSAGPHAGGGYTF
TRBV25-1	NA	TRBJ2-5	CASSEQGEKETQYF
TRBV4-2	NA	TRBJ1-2	CASSQGVSNYGYTF